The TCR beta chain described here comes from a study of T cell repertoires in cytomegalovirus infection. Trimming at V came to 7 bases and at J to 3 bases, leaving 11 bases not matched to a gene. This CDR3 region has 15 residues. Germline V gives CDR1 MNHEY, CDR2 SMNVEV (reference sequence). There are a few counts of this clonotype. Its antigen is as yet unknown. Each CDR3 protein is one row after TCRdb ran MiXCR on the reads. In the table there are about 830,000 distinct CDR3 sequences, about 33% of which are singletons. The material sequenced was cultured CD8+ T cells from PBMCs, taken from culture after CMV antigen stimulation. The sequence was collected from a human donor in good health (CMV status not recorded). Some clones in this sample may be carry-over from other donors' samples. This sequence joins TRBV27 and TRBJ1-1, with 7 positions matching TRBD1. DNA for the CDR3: TGTGCCAGCACCCCCTATTACAGGGGCGACACTGAAGCTTTCTTT. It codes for CASTPYYRGDTEAFF.